The table lists the clone carrying this T cell receptor beta chain with many counts. At one of its ends the junction is not consistent with the germline gene, which may arise from a read error. These data are taken from a study of T cells in Graves' hyperthyroidism and ophthalmopathy. The CDR3 is made up of 13 amino acids. CDR1 and CDR2 from the germline V gene are SGHAT and FQNNGV. It was RNA transcripts that yielded the amplified TCR beta CDR3 regions. First-round RT-PCR targeting the TCR CDR3 was performed with the HTBI primer set. TCRdb reprocessed the multiplex PCR reads with MiXCR, giving one entry per CDR3 protein. Here the sample spans hundreds of thousands of distinct CDR3 sequences, around 20% being singletons.

This chain links TRBV11-2 with TRBJ2-5; possible D gene TRBD2, 6 bases. This clonotype was obtained from a woman aged 45-65 years with Graves' hyperthyroidism that later progressed to Graves' ophthalmopathy. Sequencing input: blood. CDR3 in DNA: TGTGCCAGCAGCTTAGTACTACTAGCCCATAGCAACTTC. Encoded protein: CASSLVLLAHSNF. Full variable domain (outside the CDR3, taken from reference TRBV11-2 and TRBJ2-5): EAGVAQSPRYKIIEKRQSVAFWCNPISGHATLYWYQQILGQGPKLLIQFQNNGVVDDSQLPKDRFSAERLKGVDSTLKIQPAKLEDSAVYLCASSLVLLAHSNFGPGTRLLVL.